A single T cell receptor beta chain is shown here with its context. The data stem from a study of blood T cell repertoires in COVID-19. Some clones are missing from TCRdb's copy, which holds only in-frame ones; the method was immunoSEQ multiplex PCR. The sample records about 190,000 clones, around 83% being singletons. The germline gives CDR1 SNHLY, CDR2 FYNNEI. This CDR3 contains 17 residues. The germline V and J ends were trimmed by 2 bases and 0 bases, with 11 bases remaining between them. Material for sequencing was peripheral blood. The TCR comes from a middle-aged woman with acute or convalescent COVID-19. V is TRBV2 and J is TRBJ2-6; maybe TRBD1 (5 bases). In DNA form, the CDR3 reads TGTGCCAGCAGTGAATTTTTGGACATCTCTGGGGCCAACGTCCTGACTTTC. Translation: CASSEFLDISGANVLTF.